This TCR beta chain was identified in a study of blood T cells in healthy people across ages. Primed by a sample-barcoded 5' primer and a J-beta primer mix, a second PCR proceeded for 7 to 11 cycles. TCRdb called the 5' RACE reads again in MiXCR, with one record for every CDR3 protein. The sample yields around 1,600,000 distinct CDR3 sequences, under 55% seen once. V was clipped by 6 bases and J by 0 bases, with 15 bases between them. This CDR3 has 15 residues. Germline lookup yields CDR1 KGHSH and CDR2 LQKENI. Each donor had approximately 10 milliliters of peripheral blood drawn. This chain links TRBV18 with TRBJ2-7; no definite D call. The source is a young woman in good health. The sequenced material came from blood. In DNA form, the CDR3 reads TGTGCCAGCTCCTTGCGAAACACGTACTCCTACGAGCAGTACTTC. It specifies CASSLRNTYSYEQYF.